Below, 11 T cell receptor beta chains from the same sample are listed, as sequenced in a study. TCRdb independently ran MiXCR on the 5' RACE reads; one entry per CDR3 protein. Counted here are tens of thousands of distinct CDR3 sequences, roughly 23% occurring once; the ten biggest clones make up around 4%. Cells sorted as Tregs were CD4+, CD25+ and CD127-/low. The sequenced material came from Tregs sorted from a lymph node. All receptors derive from a female donor with breast cancer.

This clonotype was observed once. Being one base from a much bigger clone, this may be a read error. This rearrangement joins TRBV20-1 to TRBJ2-7; TRBD1 agrees at 7 bases. Germline V CDR1 and CDR2: DFQATT, SNEGSKA (reference sequence). This CDR3 has 14 amino acids. The CDR3 loop reads CNARARDRGYEQYF. CDR3 nucleotide sequence: TGCAATGCTAGAGCCCGGGACAGAGGATACGAGCAGTACTTC.

Note on this clonotype: A much larger clonotype is one base distant, so this may be a read error. The chain carries TRBV7-9 and TRBJ2-7; D may be TRBD1 (5 bases). There are 16 residues in the CDR3. From germline, CDR1 is SEHNR and CDR2 FQNEAQ (reference sequence). The CDR3 nucleotides are TGTGCCAGCAGCCAGGCAAGTCAGGGTGGTTTCTACGTGCAGTACTTC. It specifies CASSQASQGGFYVQYF.

This clonotype has a handful of counts. This rearrangement joins TRBV29-1 to TRBJ2-2; 7 bases match TRBD2. Losses at the gene ends were 0 bases for V and 6 bases for J; bases not matched to a gene: 7. Germline V gives CDR1 SQVTM, CDR2 ANQGSEA. This CDR3 region has 15 residues. The CDR3 sequence is CSVEDMSAGAGELFF. The CDR3 DNA sequence: TGCAGCGTTGAAGATATGTCGGCGGGAGCCGGGGAGCTGTTTTTT.

This clonotype was counted many times. This rearrangement joins TRBV15 to TRBJ2-2, with 10 bases aligning to TRBD1. Unmatched junction bases numbered 3, after V lost 4 bases and J lost 4 bases. This CDR3 contains 15 residues. Germline V gene lookup returns CDR1 LNHNV and CDR2 YYDKDF (reference sequence). Here the CDR3 reads CATSNGQGGTGELFF. DNA for the CDR3: TGTGCCACCAGCAACGGACAGGGGGGCACCGGGGAGCTGTTTTTT.

About this clonotype: An end of the junction differs from the germline gene, which may be a read error. The chain couples TRBV6-2 or TRBV6-3 to TRBJ2-7; 14 nucleotides align to TRBD2. The CDR3 is made up of 14 amino acids. Germline loops: CDR1 MNHEY, CDR2 SVGEGT. The CDR3: CASSTGTSGGTVEF. The CDR3 DNA reads TGTGCCAGCAGTACCGGGACTAGCGGGGGAACCGTCGAATTC.

At least ten counts were recorded for this clonotype. This sequence joins TRBV12-3 or TRBV12-4 and TRBJ2-3; tentatively, D is TRBD2 (5 bases). Trimming stripped 1 base from V and 9 bases from J, with 11 bases between. There are 13 residues in the CDR3. For the CDR3, the DNA is TGTGCCAGCAGTTTAGGAAGGACTGTAACGCAGTATTTT. It codes for CASSLGRTVTQYF.

The chain links TRBV6-2 or TRBV6-3 to TRBJ2-1; 12 bases agree with TRBD2. The CDR3 runs 15 residues. Germline CDR1 reads MNHEY; CDR2 reads SVGEGT. V trimming: 7 bases; J trimming: 9 bases; junction bases outside the gene matches: 10. The CDR3 DNA sequence: TGTGCCAGCAATCCGGAGACTAGCGGGAGTGCTGAGCAGTTCTTC. Amino acid sequence: CASNPETSGSAEQFF.

The V call is TRBV6-1, the J call TRBJ1-5; no clear D. V dropped 2 bases and J dropped 4 bases, with 12 bases sitting between them. This CDR3 has 15 residues. Per the germline V gene, CDR1 is MNHNS and CDR2 is SASEGT. CDR3 sequence (DNA): TGTGCCAGCAGTGAATATGAGACGGCAAATCAGCCCCAGCATTTT. It codes for CASSEYETANQPQHF.

This clonotype was counted many times. V usage is TRBV6-5 and J usage is TRBJ2-6; 9 bases align to TRBD1. The junction had 4 bases not matched to a gene; V was cut back by 6 bases and J by 4 bases. This CDR3 is built from 15 residues. Germline CDR1 reads MNHEY; CDR2 reads SVGAGI. The CDR3 here is CASSNRGPGANVLTF. CDR3 in DNA: TGTGCCAGCAGCAACAGGGGGCCCGGGGCCAACGTCCTGACTTTC.

The chain carries TRBV13 and TRBJ1-2, with TRBD1 identical over 8 bases. The V and J ends lost 5 bases and 2 bases, in that order; junction bases with no gene match: 10. CDR3 length: 16 residues. Per germline, CDR1 PRHDT and CDR2 FYEKMQ (reference sequence). This CDR3 is CASSPPSTGGNYGYTF. In DNA form, the CDR3 reads TGTGCCAGCAGCCCACCCAGCACAGGGGGAAACTATGGCTACACCTTC.

A note on this clonotype: Just one base apart from a much larger clone, this may be a read error. V usage is TRBV5-1 and J usage is TRBJ2-2; weak D call: TRBD2 (6 bases). CDR1 is SGHRS, CDR2 YFSETQ, per germline. This CDR3 comprises 14 residues. This CDR3 is CTSSLEGYTGELFF. For the CDR3, the DNA is TGCACCAGCAGCTTGGAGGGTTATACCGGGGAGCTGTTTTTT.